The sequence of this T cell receptor beta chain was determined in a study of early T cells in non-severe SARS-CoV-2 infection. As for the study in general: Sequencing of bulk RNA from unsorted whole blood was done, without chain pairing.

The CDR3 totals 17 residues. V lost 7 bases, J lost 7 bases, and 18 bases stayed unmatched. Germline CDR1 SGHNT, CDR2 YENEEA. General study results and limits: Lookups in VDJdb leaned toward anti-spike CD8 responses and missed private and CD4 specificities.

Molecules of cDNA were individually given unique molecular identifiers that were attached to them. One entry per CDR3 protein results from TCRdb running MiXCR on the 5' RACE reads. The sample has 66,000 or so distinct CDR3 sequences, approximately 11% seen once. This clonotype was counted only a few times. What it recognizes is unknown. Sequencing input: whole blood. This chain uses TRBV11-3 with TRBJ2-1; 8 bases are shared with TRBD2. The clonotype was recovered from an adult who was a healthcare worker with PCR-confirmed SARS-CoV-2 infection or an uninfected control (not recorded which). CDR3 region: CASIQSKPGGRLNEQFF. In DNA form, the CDR3 reads TGTGCCAGCATCCAATCGAAGCCGGGGGGGCGTTTGAATGAGCAGTTCTTC.